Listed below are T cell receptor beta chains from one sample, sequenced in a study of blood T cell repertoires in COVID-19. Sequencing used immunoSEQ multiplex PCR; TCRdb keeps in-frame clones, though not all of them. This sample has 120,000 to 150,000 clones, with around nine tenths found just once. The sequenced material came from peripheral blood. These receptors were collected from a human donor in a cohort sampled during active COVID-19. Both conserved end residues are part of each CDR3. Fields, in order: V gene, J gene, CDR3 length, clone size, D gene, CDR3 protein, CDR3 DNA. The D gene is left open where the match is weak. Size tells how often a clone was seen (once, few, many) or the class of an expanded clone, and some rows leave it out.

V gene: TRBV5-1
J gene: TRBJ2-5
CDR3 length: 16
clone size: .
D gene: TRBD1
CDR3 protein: CASSTTSGQGAETQYF
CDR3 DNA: TGCGCCAGCAGCACCACCAGCGGACAGGGGGCAGAGACCCAGTACTTC

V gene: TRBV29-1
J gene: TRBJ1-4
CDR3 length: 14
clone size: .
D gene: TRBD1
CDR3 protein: CSVDVGQGDEKLFF
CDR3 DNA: TGCAGCGTTGATGTCGGCCAGGGGGATGAAAAACTGTTTTTT

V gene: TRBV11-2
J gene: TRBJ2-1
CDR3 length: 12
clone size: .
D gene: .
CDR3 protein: CASSQLYNEQFF
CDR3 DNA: TGTGCCAGCAGCCAACTCTACAATGAGCAGTTCTTC

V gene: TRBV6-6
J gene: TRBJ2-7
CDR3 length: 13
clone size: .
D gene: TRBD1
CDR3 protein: CASTPDRDYEQYF
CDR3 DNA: TGTGCCAGCACCCCCGACAGGGACTACGAGCAGTACTTC

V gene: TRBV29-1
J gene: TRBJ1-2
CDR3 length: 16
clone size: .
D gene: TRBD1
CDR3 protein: CSVEEYSGGVPPGYTF
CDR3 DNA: TGCAGCGTTGAAGAATACTCAGGGGGCGTTCCTCCGGGCTACACCTTC

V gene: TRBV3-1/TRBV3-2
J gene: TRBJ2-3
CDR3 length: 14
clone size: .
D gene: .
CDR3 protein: CASSRTSQQGSQYF
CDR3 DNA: TGTGCCAGCAGCCGAACGTCCCAGCAGGGATCGCAGTATTTT

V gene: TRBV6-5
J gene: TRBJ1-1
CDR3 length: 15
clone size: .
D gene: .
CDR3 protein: CASSLQAGAHTEAFF
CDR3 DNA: TGTGCCAGCAGCCTACAGGCTGGGGCGCACACTGAAGCTTTCTTT

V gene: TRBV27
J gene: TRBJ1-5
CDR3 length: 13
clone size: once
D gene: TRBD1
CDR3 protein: CASSDRGPQPQHF
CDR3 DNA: TGTGCCAGCAGCGACAGGGGGCCTCAGCCCCAGCATTTT

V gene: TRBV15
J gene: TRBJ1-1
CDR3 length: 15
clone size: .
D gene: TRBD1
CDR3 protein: CATSRDGQGFRGAFF
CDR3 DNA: TGTGCCACCAGCAGAGATGGACAGGGCTTTAGGGGAGCTTTCTTT

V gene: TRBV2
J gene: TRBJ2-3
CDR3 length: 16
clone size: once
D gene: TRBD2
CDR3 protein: CASSEGVSGHADTQYF
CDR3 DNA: TGTGCCAGCAGTGAAGGAGTTAGCGGGCATGCAGATACGCAGTATTTT

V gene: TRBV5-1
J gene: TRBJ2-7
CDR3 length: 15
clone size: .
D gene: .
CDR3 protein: CASSSWTAGSYEQYF
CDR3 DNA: TGCGCCAGCAGCTCCTGGACAGCCGGAAGCTACGAGCAGTACTTC